This T cell receptor beta chain derives from a study of blood T cell repertoires in COVID-19. The assay was immunoSEQ multiplex PCR, and TCRdb's table has in-frame clones only and misses some. Of 150,000 to 200,000 clones detected, roughly 90% appear once; the ten largest clones hold approximately 11%. Per the germline V gene, CDR1 is LGHDT and CDR2 is YNNKEL (reference sequence). V lost 0 bases to trimming and J lost 1 base; unmatched junction nucleotides: 12. This CDR3 has 19 residues. The sample comprised peripheral blood. The receptor was isolated from a woman aged 55 to 70 with COVID-19, enrolled during active disease. The chain carries TRBV3-1 (or the pseudogene TRBV3-2) and TRBJ1-5; 7 nucleotides match TRBD1. CDR3 nucleotide sequence: TGTGCCAGCAGCCAAGAACCCCTCTTTGAGGGGGCGAGCAATCAGCCCCAGCATTTT. This sequence encodes CASSQEPLFEGASNQPQHF.